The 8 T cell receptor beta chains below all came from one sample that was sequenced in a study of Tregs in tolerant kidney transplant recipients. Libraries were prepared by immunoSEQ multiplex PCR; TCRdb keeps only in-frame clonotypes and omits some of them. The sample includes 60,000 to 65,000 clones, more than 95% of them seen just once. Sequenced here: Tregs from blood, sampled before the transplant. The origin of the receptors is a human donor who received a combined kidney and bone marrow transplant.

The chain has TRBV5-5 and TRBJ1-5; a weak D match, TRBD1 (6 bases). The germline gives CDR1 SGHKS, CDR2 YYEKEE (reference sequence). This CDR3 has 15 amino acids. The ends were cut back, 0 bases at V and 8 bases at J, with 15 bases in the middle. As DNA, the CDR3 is TGTGCCAGCAGCTTGGCCTGGCAGGGGTATGAGCCCCAGCATTTT. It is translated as CASSLAWQGYEPQHF.

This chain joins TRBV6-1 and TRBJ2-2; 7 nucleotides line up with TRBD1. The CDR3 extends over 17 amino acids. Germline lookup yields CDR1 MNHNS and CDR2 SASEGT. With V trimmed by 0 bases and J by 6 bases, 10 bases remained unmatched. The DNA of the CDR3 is TGTGCCAGCAGTGAAGCGATGGCCAGGGGGTGGGCCGGGGAGCTGTTTTTT. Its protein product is CASSEAMARGWAGELFF.

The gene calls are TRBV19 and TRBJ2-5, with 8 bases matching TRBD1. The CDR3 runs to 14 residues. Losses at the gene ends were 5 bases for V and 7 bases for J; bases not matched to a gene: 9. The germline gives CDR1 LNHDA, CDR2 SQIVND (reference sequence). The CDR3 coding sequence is TGTGCCAGTAGTGAACGACAGGGGTCAGGGACCCAGTACTTC. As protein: CASSERQGSGTQYF.

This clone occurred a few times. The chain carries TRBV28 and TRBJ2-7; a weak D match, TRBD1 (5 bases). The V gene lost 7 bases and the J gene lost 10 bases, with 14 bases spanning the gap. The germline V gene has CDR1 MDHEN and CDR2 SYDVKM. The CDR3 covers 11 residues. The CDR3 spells CASKDRGLQYF. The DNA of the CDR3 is TGTGCCAGCAAGGATAGGGGTTTACAGTACTTC. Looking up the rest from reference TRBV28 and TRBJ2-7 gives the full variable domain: DVKVTQSSRYLVKRTGEKVFLECVQDMDHENMFWYRQDPGLGLRLIYFSYDVKMKEKGDIPEGYSVSREKKERFSLILESASTNQTSMYLCASKDRGLQYFGPGTRLTVT.

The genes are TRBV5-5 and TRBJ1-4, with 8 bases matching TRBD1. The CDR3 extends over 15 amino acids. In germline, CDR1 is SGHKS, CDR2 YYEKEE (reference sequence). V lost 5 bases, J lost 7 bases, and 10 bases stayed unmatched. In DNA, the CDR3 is TGTGCCAGCAGAGAGGACAGGGTGGTAGGTGAAAAACTGTTTTTT. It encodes CASREDRVVGEKLFF.

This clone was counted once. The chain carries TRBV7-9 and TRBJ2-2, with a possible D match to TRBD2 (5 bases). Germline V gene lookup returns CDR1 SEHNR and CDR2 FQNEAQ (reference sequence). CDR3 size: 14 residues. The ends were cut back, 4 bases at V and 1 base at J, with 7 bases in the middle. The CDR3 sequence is CASSSSGNTGELFF. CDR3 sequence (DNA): TGTGCCAGCAGCTCAAGCGGGAACACCGGGGAGCTGTTTTTT.

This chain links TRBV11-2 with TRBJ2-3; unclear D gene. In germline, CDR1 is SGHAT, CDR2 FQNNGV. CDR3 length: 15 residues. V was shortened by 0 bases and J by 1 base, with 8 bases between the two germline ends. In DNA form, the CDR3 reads TGTGCCAGCAGCTTAGAGGTCCAGGGCACAGATACGCAGTATTTT. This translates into CASSLEVQGTDTQYF. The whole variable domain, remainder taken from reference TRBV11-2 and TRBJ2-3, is EAGVAQSPRYKIIEKRQSVAFWCNPISGHATLYWYQQILGQGPKLLIQFQNNGVVDDSQLPKDRFSAERLKGVDSTLKIQPAKLEDSAVYLCASSLEVQGTDTQYFGPGTRLTVL.

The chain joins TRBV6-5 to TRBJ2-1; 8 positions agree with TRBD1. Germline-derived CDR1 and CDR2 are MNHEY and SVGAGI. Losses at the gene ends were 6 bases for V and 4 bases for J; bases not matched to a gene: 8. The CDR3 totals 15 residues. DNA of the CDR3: TGTGCCAGCAGGGCCCTAGGGACAGGTTACAATGAGCAGTTCTTC. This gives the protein CASRALGTGYNEQFF.